Listed below are T cell receptor beta chains from one sample, sequenced in a study of vaccination and CD4 T cells after COVID-19. TCRdb analysed the PCR reads with MiXCR anew, one entry per CDR3 protein. This sample yields under 30,000 distinct CDR3 sequences, of which around 33% are seen a single time; 3% to 4% belongs to the top ten. Which antigens these TCRs recognize remains unknown. This material consisted of CD4+ T cells from blood, cultured in vitro, taken about 7 months after SARS-CoV-2 vaccination. These receptors were obtained from a human donor who had recovered from COVID-19. Both conserved end residues are part of each CDR3. D genes are given only for firm matches. Size is stated for part of the rows, as once, few or many counts, or as a class when the clone is expanded.

- | TRBJ2-7 | TRBD2 | TRBV7-9 | CASSSAGGTDYEQYF | TGTGCCAGCAGCTCGGCGGGAGGCACTGACTACGAGCAGTACTTC
- | TRBJ1-1 | - | TRBV12-3/TRBV12-4 | CASNRVSGTEAFF | TGTGCCAGCAACCGGGTTTCTGGCACTGAAGCTTTCTTT
- | TRBJ2-1 | - | TRBV19 | CASSPSQVANEQFF | TGTGCCAGTAGCCCCAGCCAGGTCGCCAATGAGCAGTTCTTC
- | TRBJ2-1 | TRBD2 | TRBV28 | CASTWTSGSVEQFF | TGTGCCAGCACATGGACTAGCGGGAGCGTTGAGCAGTTCTTC
few | TRBJ2-5 | - | TRBV20-1 | CSGSGETQYF | TGCAGTGGCAGCGGGGAGACCCAGTACTTC
- | TRBJ2-1 | - | TRBV7-8 | CASSLFSRGIYNEQFF | TGTGCCAGCAGCTTATTTTCTCGAGGGATCTACAATGAGCAGTTCTTC
- | TRBJ2-1 | - | TRBV11-3 | CASRRGAHVDNEQFF | TGTGCCAGCCGTCGGGGGGCTCACGTGGACAATGAGCAGTTCTTC
- | TRBJ2-3 | TRBD2 | TRBV6-1 | CASSEGTLAEGTDTQYF | TGTGCCAGCAGTGAAGGGACACTAGCGGAGGGCACAGATACGCAGTATTTT
- | TRBJ1-1 | - | TRBV2 | CASSGFRGEEAFF | TGTGCCAGCAGTGGTTTCAGGGGTGAAGAAGCTTTCTTT
- | TRBJ2-7 | TRBD1 | TRBV6-1 | CASSDLPGTGSAYEQYF | TGTGCCAGCAGTGACCTACCCGGGACAGGGAGCGCCTACGAGCAGTACTTC
- | TRBJ2-7 | TRBD2 | TRBV19 | CASSRLAGGFYEQYF | TGTGCCAGTAGTCGTCTAGCGGGAGGGTTCTACGAGCAGTACTTC
- | TRBJ2-1 | - | TRBV28 | CASSFRADEQFF | TGTGCCAGCAGTTTCCGCGCAGATGAGCAGTTCTTC
- | TRBJ1-2 | - | TRBV12-3/TRBV12-4 | CASSPREGIYGYTF | TGTGCCAGCAGCCCCCGGGAGGGGATTTATGGCTACACCTTC
few | TRBJ2-2 | - | TRBV7-8 | CASSLVGGATGELFF | TGTGCCAGCAGCTTAGTGGGGGGGGCGACCGGGGAGCTGTTTTTT
- | TRBJ2-7 | TRBD1 | TRBV25-1 | CASSAGNRGDYEQYF | TGTGCCAGCTCAGCCGGAAACAGGGGGGACTACGAGCAGTACTTC
- | TRBJ2-7 | TRBD2 | TRBV28 | CASSTTSEAYEQYF | TGTGCCAGCAGTACGACTAGCGAGGCCTACGAGCAGTACTTC
- | TRBJ1-2 | - | TRBV6-1 | CASSTAQGGGRNYGYTF | TGTGCCAGCAGCACCGCCCAGGGCGGCGGCAGAAACTATGGCTACACCTTC
few | TRBJ2-2 | TRBD2 | TRBV20-1 | CSASQREGTGELFF | TGCAGTGCTAGCCAGCGGGAGGGCACCGGGGAGCTGTTTTTT
- | TRBJ2-1 | TRBD2 | TRBV20-1 | CSGLAGVKEQFF | TGCAGTGGGCTAGCGGGAGTAAAAGAGCAGTTCTTC
few | TRBJ2-5 | TRBD2 | TRBV15 | CATSRDPPLAVQETQYF | TGTGCCACCAGCAGAGACCCCCCTCTAGCGGTCCAAGAGACCCAGTACTTC
- | TRBJ2-3 | - | TRBV15 | CATSRGREADTQYF | TGTGCCACCAGCAGGGGCAGGGAGGCAGATACGCAGTATTTT
- | TRBJ2-1 | - | TRBV19 | CASSIDSPSRGGYNEQFF | TGTGCCAGTAGTATAGATAGTCCGTCCAGAGGGGGCTACAATGAGCAGTTCTTC
few | TRBJ2-2 | - | TRBV7-6 | CASSFGDGELFF | TGTGCCAGCAGCTTTGGTGACGGGGAGCTGTTTTTT
- | TRBJ1-1 | - | TRBV7-3 | CASSRRASGGNTEAFF | TGTGCCAGCAGCCGACGCGCGTCGGGGGGGAACACTGAAGCTTTCTTT
- | TRBJ2-1 | TRBD2 | TRBV7-2 | CASSLWGTSVDNEQFF | TGTGCCAGCAGCTTATGGGGGACTAGCGTGGACAATGAGCAGTTCTTC
- | TRBJ2-7 | TRBD2 | TRBV18 | CASSPRGGVGGRTYEQYF | TGTGCCAGCTCACCACGGGGGGGAGTTGGGGGGAGAACGTACGAGCAGTACTTC
- | TRBJ2-5 | TRBD2 | TRBV6-2/TRBV6-3 | CASSSASGGGQETQYF | TGTGCCAGCAGTTCAGCTAGCGGTGGAGGCCAAGAGACCCAGTACTTC
- | TRBJ1-5 | - | TRBV7-2 | CASSLVRDQPQHF | TGTGCCAGCAGCTTAGTCCGGGACCAGCCCCAGCATTTT